The rows below give T cell receptor beta chains drawn from one sample of a study of blood T cell repertoires in COVID-19. Repertoires were generated with immunoSEQ multiplex PCR, while TCRdb's copy carries only in-frame clones and drops some. The top ten clones hold over 2% of a sample with around 420,000 clones, 70% to 90% of them seen once. Source material: PBMCs or T cells enriched from blood (not recorded which). These receptors were taken from a woman aged 35 to 49 with acute COVID-19. Each CDR3 is given with its conserved first and last residue. A D gene is named only where the DNA matches it firmly. Size tells how often a clone was seen (once, few, many) or the class of an expanded clone, and some rows leave it out.

d_call: TRBD2; j_call: TRBJ2-5; clone_size: NA; v_call: TRBV2; cdr3_nt: TGTGCCAGCAGTGAGGTCGGGCGGGGGGGCGAGACCCAGTACTTC; cdr3_aa: CASSEVGRGGETQYF
d_call: NA; j_call: TRBJ1-1; clone_size: NA; v_call: TRBV24-1; cdr3_nt: TGTGCCACCAGTGAAGGGGATCTGGACACTGAAGCTTTCTTT; cdr3_aa: CATSEGDLDTEAFF
d_call: NA; j_call: TRBJ1-2; clone_size: NA; v_call: TRBV11-2; cdr3_nt: TGTGCCAGCAGCTTACTAGGGGAGGACTATGGCTACACCTTC; cdr3_aa: CASSLLGEDYGYTF
d_call: NA; j_call: TRBJ1-5; clone_size: NA; v_call: TRBV7-2; cdr3_nt: TGTGCCAGCACCCACACTCGGGGTTTTAATCAGCCCCAGCATTTT; cdr3_aa: CASTHTRGFNQPQHF
d_call: NA; j_call: TRBJ1-2; clone_size: NA; v_call: TRBV19; cdr3_nt: TGTGCCAGTAGGCAGGGCTCTTATGGCTACACCTTC; cdr3_aa: CASRQGSYGYTF
d_call: NA; j_call: TRBJ2-1; clone_size: few; v_call: TRBV9; cdr3_nt: TGTGCCAGCAGCGCCTTAAAGGACTTTACTAATGAGCAGTTCTTC; cdr3_aa: CASSALKDFTNEQFF
d_call: NA; j_call: TRBJ1-2; clone_size: NA; v_call: TRBV11-2; cdr3_nt: TGTGCCAGCAGCTTAGAATCCCCAAGTGCGAGCTACACCTTC; cdr3_aa: CASSLESPSASYTF
d_call: TRBD2; j_call: TRBJ2-5; clone_size: few; v_call: TRBV6-1; cdr3_nt: TGTGCCAGCAGTGACCTGGCGTACCGGGGGGCCCAGTACTTC; cdr3_aa: CASSDLAYRGAQYF
d_call: NA; j_call: TRBJ2-2; clone_size: few; v_call: TRBV5-1; cdr3_nt: TGCGCCAGCAGCTTGGAAGGTCAGGCAGTCCCCGGGGAGCTGTTTTTT; cdr3_aa: CASSLEGQAVPGELFF
d_call: TRBD1; j_call: TRBJ1-4; clone_size: NA; v_call: TRBV2; cdr3_nt: TGTGCCAGCAACAAAAGGGTTGTTCTGGGACAGGGGGTCGGCGAAAAACTGTTTTTT; cdr3_aa: CASNKRVVLGQGVGEKLFF
d_call: TRBD2; j_call: TRBJ2-5; clone_size: NA; v_call: TRBV24-1; cdr3_nt: TGTGCCACCCGAGGGGAGGGAGAGACCCAGTACTTC; cdr3_aa: CATRGEGETQYF
d_call: TRBD2; j_call: TRBJ2-1; clone_size: NA; v_call: TRBV10-2; cdr3_nt: TGCGCCAGCACTCGGACTAGCGGGGAACTCGAGCAGTTCTTC; cdr3_aa: CASTRTSGELEQFF
d_call: TRBD2; j_call: TRBJ2-5; clone_size: NA; v_call: TRBV3-1/TRBV3-2; cdr3_nt: TGTGCCAGCAGCCAAGCGGGGGGGCCTTGGGAGACCCAGTACTTC; cdr3_aa: CASSQAGGPWETQYF
d_call: NA; j_call: TRBJ1-5; clone_size: once; v_call: TRBV19; cdr3_nt: TGTGCCAGTAGTATAGGAAGGGAGCATCAGCCCCAGCATTTT; cdr3_aa: CASSIGREHQPQHF
d_call: TRBD1; j_call: TRBJ2-3; clone_size: NA; v_call: TRBV6-4; cdr3_nt: TGTGCCAGCAGTGAGGAACAGGGGGCAATAGATACGCAGTATTTT; cdr3_aa: CASSEEQGAIDTQYF
d_call: NA; j_call: TRBJ2-7; clone_size: NA; v_call: TRBV5-5; cdr3_nt: TGTGCCAGCAGCTTGTGGGCCGGCTACGAGCAGTACTTC; cdr3_aa: CASSLWAGYEQYF
d_call: TRBD2; j_call: TRBJ2-2; clone_size: NA; v_call: TRBV2; cdr3_nt: TGTGCCAGCAGTCTTGAGGGAGGGGACACCGGGGAGCTGTTTTTT; cdr3_aa: CASSLEGGDTGELFF
d_call: NA; j_call: TRBJ1-5; clone_size: NA; v_call: TRBV5-5; cdr3_nt: TGTGCCAGCAGCCCGGGGGGGAATCAGCCCCAGCATTTT; cdr3_aa: CASSPGGNQPQHF
d_call: NA; j_call: TRBJ2-2; clone_size: NA; v_call: TRBV11-3; cdr3_nt: TGTGCCAGCAGCTTTGGTATTCGGGCCGGGGAGCTGTTTTTT; cdr3_aa: CASSFGIRAGELFF
d_call: TRBD1; j_call: TRBJ2-7; clone_size: NA; v_call: TRBV7-2; cdr3_nt: TGTGCCAGCAGCTTAACTGGACAGGGTTTTTACGAGCAGTACTTC; cdr3_aa: CASSLTGQGFYEQYF
d_call: TRBD1; j_call: TRBJ2-5; clone_size: NA; v_call: TRBV19; cdr3_nt: TGTGCCAGTAGTACCTGGACAGGGGGTCGCCAAGAGACCCAGTACTTC; cdr3_aa: CASSTWTGGRQETQYF
d_call: TRBD1; j_call: TRBJ1-3; clone_size: NA; v_call: TRBV4-2; cdr3_nt: TGTGCCAGCAGCCAAGGGTTTTTTGGACAGGGTATCGGGGGCTATTCTGGAAACACCATATATTTT; cdr3_aa: CASSQGFFGQGIGGYSGNTIYF
d_call: NA; j_call: TRBJ2-1; clone_size: NA; v_call: TRBV5-4; cdr3_nt: TGTGCCAGCGCCCCGGGTGGGGGGACCTACAATGAGCAGTTCTTC; cdr3_aa: CASAPGGGTYNEQFF
d_call: TRBD1; j_call: TRBJ2-1; clone_size: NA; v_call: TRBV15; cdr3_nt: TGTGCCACCAGCAGACCGGAGCAGGGGGACAATGAGCAGTTCTTC; cdr3_aa: CATSRPEQGDNEQFF
d_call: TRBD1; j_call: TRBJ1-2; clone_size: NA; v_call: TRBV11-2; cdr3_nt: TGTGCCAGCAGCTTCAACAGGGGGGGCTACACCTTC; cdr3_aa: CASSFNRGGYTF
d_call: TRBD2; j_call: TRBJ2-3; clone_size: NA; v_call: TRBV5-1; cdr3_nt: TGCGCCAGCAGCCCTGGTTCTAGCGGGGGCGATACGCAGTATTTT; cdr3_aa: CASSPGSSGGDTQYF
d_call: TRBD1; j_call: TRBJ2-7; clone_size: NA; v_call: TRBV30; cdr3_nt: TGTGCCTGGAGTACCCGGGACAGGTCCTACGAGCAGTACTTC; cdr3_aa: CAWSTRDRSYEQYF
d_call: TRBD2; j_call: TRBJ2-1; clone_size: NA; v_call: TRBV7-2; cdr3_nt: TGTGCCAGCAGCCCATACCGGGGGGCCTACAATGAGCAGTTCTTC; cdr3_aa: CASSPYRGAYNEQFF
d_call: NA; j_call: TRBJ1-6; clone_size: NA; v_call: TRBV5-4; cdr3_nt: TGTGCCAGCAGCTTCGCCGGGTCCAATTCACCCCTCCACTTT; cdr3_aa: CASSFAGSNSPLHF
d_call: NA; j_call: TRBJ2-5; clone_size: NA; v_call: TRBV12-3/TRBV12-4; cdr3_nt: TGTGCCAGCAGCTCACTAGGTGGAGAGACCCAGTACTTC; cdr3_aa: CASSSLGGETQYF
d_call: NA; j_call: TRBJ2-2; clone_size: NA; v_call: TRBV19; cdr3_nt: TGTGCCAGTAGTATAGGGTCAAGACAGACCGGGGAGCTGTTTTTT; cdr3_aa: CASSIGSRQTGELFF
d_call: TRBD1; j_call: TRBJ2-1; clone_size: NA; v_call: TRBV9; cdr3_nt: TGTGCCAGCAGCTCCCGACAGGGGGCGTGGAATGAGCAGTTCTTC; cdr3_aa: CASSSRQGAWNEQFF
d_call: TRBD1; j_call: TRBJ2-1; clone_size: NA; v_call: TRBV2; cdr3_nt: TGTGCCAGCACCAAGGACAGGGGCGTTGAGCAGTTCTTC; cdr3_aa: CASTKDRGVEQFF
d_call: NA; j_call: TRBJ2-7; clone_size: NA; v_call: TRBV18; cdr3_nt: TGTGCCAGCTCACCACCGGGGACATCCTACGAGCAGTACTTC; cdr3_aa: CASSPPGTSYEQYF
d_call: NA; j_call: TRBJ1-4; clone_size: NA; v_call: TRBV19; cdr3_nt: TGTGCCAGTAGTGGGAAGACAGAGGCTAATGAAAAACTGTTTTTT; cdr3_aa: CASSGKTEANEKLFF
d_call: TRBD1; j_call: TRBJ1-4; clone_size: NA; v_call: TRBV10-3; cdr3_nt: TGTGCCATCAGTGATCTTATAGGGGACAGATCGAATGAAAAACTGTTTTTT; cdr3_aa: CAISDLIGDRSNEKLFF
d_call: NA; j_call: TRBJ2-5; clone_size: NA; v_call: TRBV11-2; cdr3_nt: TGTGCCAGCAGCTTTGGCGGGGCCCAGTACTTC; cdr3_aa: CASSFGGAQYF
d_call: NA; j_call: TRBJ1-1; clone_size: NA; v_call: TRBV21-1; cdr3_nt: TGTGCCAGGAGGGGGTTGGACAGGAACACTGAAGCTTTCTTT; cdr3_aa: CARRGLDRNTEAFF
d_call: NA; j_call: TRBJ1-6; clone_size: once; v_call: TRBV3-1/TRBV3-2; cdr3_nt: TGTGCCAGCAGCCAAGAGTCAGCCCAGGCCAATTCACCCCTCCACTTT; cdr3_aa: CASSQESAQANSPLHF
d_call: NA; j_call: TRBJ1-6; clone_size: once; v_call: TRBV7-9; cdr3_nt: TGTGCCAGCAGCATAGGACAGCATTCACCCCTCCACTTT; cdr3_aa: CASSIGQHSPLHF
d_call: TRBD1; j_call: TRBJ1-2; clone_size: NA; v_call: TRBV3-1/TRBV3-2; cdr3_nt: TGTGCCAGCAGCCAAGGTCTGACAGGGGCCGGTGGCTACACCTTC; cdr3_aa: CASSQGLTGAGGYTF